This is a list of T cell receptor beta chains from one sample in a study of CD8 T cells in Susac syndrome. TCRdb re-analysed the immunoSEQ multiplex PCR reads in MiXCR, keeping a single row per CDR3 protein. This sample yields 100,000 to 150,000 distinct CDR3 sequences, of which 90% to 95% are seen a single time; about 0.2% belongs to the top ten. The specimen sequenced was CD8+ T cells from PBMCs. The origin of the receptors is a human donor with Susac syndrome. Each CDR3 is given with its conserved first and last residue. A D gene is named only where the DNA matches it firmly. Only some rows state a clone size, as once, few, many or a class for expanded clones.

TRBJ1-3 . . TRBV30 13 CAWSAGVGNTIYF TGTGCCTGGAGCGCAGGGGTTGGAAACACCATATATTTT
TRBJ2-7 . . TRBV5-1 14 CASSLGRTTYEQYF TGCGCCAGCAGCCTTGGCCGGACCACCTACGAGCAGTACTTC
TRBJ1-5 . . TRBV20-1 16 CSARDRGSASNQPQHF TGCAGTGCTAGAGATCGCGGATCAGCTAGCAATCAGCCCCAGCATTTT
TRBJ1-6 . once TRBV2 15 CASSARGDAGSPLHF TGTGCCAGCAGTGCAAGGGGGGATGCAGGATCACCCCTCCACTTT
TRBJ2-5 TRBD2 . TRBV11-2 13 CASSLAASGSQYF TGTGCCAGCAGCTTAGCGGCTAGCGGATCCCAGTACTTC
TRBJ2-1 . . TRBV19 12 CASKRRGNEQFF TGTGCCAGCAAGCGCCGAGGCAATGAGCAGTTCTTC
TRBJ1-5 TRBD1 . TRBV30 14 CAWTRTGASQPQHF TGTGCCTGGACAAGGACAGGGGCAAGTCAGCCCCAGCATTTT
TRBJ1-4 . . TRBV9 13 CASSARQGEKLFF TGTGCCAGCAGCGCCCGTCAAGGTGAAAAACTGTTTTTT
TRBJ1-2 . . TRBV13 15 CASSFTGVSNYGYTF TGTGCCAGCAGCTTTACAGGAGTCTCTAACTATGGCTACACCTTC
TRBJ2-7 . . TRBV11-2 17 CASSLFPGQGSSYEQYF TGTGCCAGCAGCTTATTCCCGGGACAAGGGAGCTCCTACGAGCAGTACTTC
TRBJ2-7 . . TRBV6-1 15 CASSEFSQGAYEQYF TGTGCCAGCAGTGAATTCAGCCAGGGTGCTTACGAGCAGTACTTC
TRBJ2-1 . . TRBV29-1 14 CSVESVKSYNEQFF TGCAGCGTTGAATCCGTAAAGTCCTACAATGAGCAGTTCTTC
TRBJ2-1 . . TRBV5-1 13 CASSLGRSNEQFF TGCGCCAGCAGCTTAGGCCGTAGTAATGAGCAGTTCTTC
TRBJ2-1 TRBD2 . TRBV6-4 16 CASELKAGGPGNEQFF TGTGCCAGCGAATTAAAGGCGGGGGGGCCGGGCAATGAGCAGTTCTTC
TRBJ1-2 . . TRBV25-1 16 CASSEMGLSGVYGYTF TGTGCCAGCAGTGAAATGGGGCTTTCGGGCGTATATGGCTACACCTTC
TRBJ2-1 . . TRBV12-3/TRBV12-4 13 CASSPIFRDEQFF TGTGCCAGCAGCCCGATATTTCGGGATGAGCAGTTCTTC
TRBJ2-1 . . TRBV2 16 CASSAWEVTYYNEQFF TGTGCCAGCAGTGCGTGGGAGGTTACATATTACAATGAGCAGTTCTTC
TRBJ2-2 TRBD1 . TRBV2 18 CASSVQTGTGANTGELFF TGTGCCAGCAGTGTCCAAACCGGGACAGGGGCTAACACCGGGGAGCTGTTTTTT
TRBJ2-7 . . TRBV6-1 15 CASSEASEGGSEQYF TGTGCCAGCAGTGAAGCTTCTGAGGGAGGTTCCGAGCAGTACTTC
TRBJ1-5 . few TRBV6-1 15 CASSEGTVNNQPQHF TGTGCCAGCAGTGAAGGAACGGTAAATAATCAGCCCCAGCATTTT
TRBJ2-3 TRBD1 . TRBV7-3 14 CASSSGTATDTQYF TGTGCCAGCAGCTCGGGGACAGCCACAGATACGCAGTATTTT
TRBJ2-7 TRBD1 . TRBV4-1 15 CASSQTSGGQYEQYF TGCGCCAGCAGCCAAACGTCAGGGGGCCAGTACGAGCAGTACTTC
TRBJ1-2 . . TRBV19 12 CASSIQGRGYTF TGTGCCAGTAGTATCCAAGGACGTGGCTACACCTTC
TRBJ1-1 . . TRBV20-1 16 CSARDRGGQINTEAFF TGCAGTGCTAGAGATAGAGGCGGCCAGATAAACACTGAAGCTTTCTTT
TRBJ1-2 . . TRBV5-1 14 CASSLGVTNYGYTF TGCGCCAGCAGCTTGGGAGTTACTAACTATGGCTACACCTTC
TRBJ1-5 TRBD1 . TRBV4-1 15 CASSQTGGAGQPQHF TGCGCCAGCAGCCAGACAGGGGGCGCGGGACAGCCCCAGCATTTT
TRBJ1-5 . . TRBV20-1 15 CSAPRPAGPDQPQHF TGCAGTGCCCCAAGGCCGGCAGGGCCCGATCAGCCCCAGCATTTT
TRBJ1-4 . . TRBV4-3 17 CASSQADYEATNEKLFF TGCGCCAGCAGCCAAGCCGATTACGAGGCTACCAATGAAAAACTGTTTTTT
TRBJ2-1 . . TRBV18 20 CASSPHRVPGTGRSYNEQFF TGTGCCAGCTCACCCCACCGTGTTCCCGGAACAGGCCGATCCTACAATGAGCAGTTCTTC
TRBJ2-3 TRBD2 . TRBV12-3/TRBV12-4 17 CASSFGTGTRPTDTQYF TGTGCCAGCAGTTTCGGGACCGGGACTAGACCCACAGATACGCAGTATTTT
TRBJ2-7 . . TRBV9 14 CASSVEGSSYEQYF TGTGCCAGCAGCGTAGAGGGCAGCTCCTACGAGCAGTACTTC
TRBJ2-2 TRBD2 . TRBV7-9 17 CASSPTSPGGATGELFF TGTGCCAGCAGCCCTACATCACCGGGGGGGGCCACCGGGGAGCTGTTTTTT
TRBJ1-2 . . TRBV6-6 14 CANSRARRNYGYTF TGTGCCAACTCTCGAGCCAGACGTAACTATGGCTACACCTTC
TRBJ2-5 TRBD1 . TRBV20-1 17 CSASLSPHRGREETQYF TGCAGTGCTAGTCTAAGTCCCCACAGGGGGCGGGAGGAGACCCAGTACTTC
TRBJ2-4 TRBD2 . TRBV7-9 15 CASSPGGGIIDIQYF TGTGCCAGCAGCCCGGGAGGAGGGATTATAGACATTCAGTACTTC
TRBJ2-3 TRBD2 . TRBV19 15 CASETSGGSTDTQYF TGTGCCAGCGAAACTAGCGGGGGCAGCACAGATACGCAGTATTTT
TRBJ2-3 . . TRBV9 13 CASSATGTDTQYF TGTGCCAGCAGCGCTACAGGGACAGATACGCAGTATTTT